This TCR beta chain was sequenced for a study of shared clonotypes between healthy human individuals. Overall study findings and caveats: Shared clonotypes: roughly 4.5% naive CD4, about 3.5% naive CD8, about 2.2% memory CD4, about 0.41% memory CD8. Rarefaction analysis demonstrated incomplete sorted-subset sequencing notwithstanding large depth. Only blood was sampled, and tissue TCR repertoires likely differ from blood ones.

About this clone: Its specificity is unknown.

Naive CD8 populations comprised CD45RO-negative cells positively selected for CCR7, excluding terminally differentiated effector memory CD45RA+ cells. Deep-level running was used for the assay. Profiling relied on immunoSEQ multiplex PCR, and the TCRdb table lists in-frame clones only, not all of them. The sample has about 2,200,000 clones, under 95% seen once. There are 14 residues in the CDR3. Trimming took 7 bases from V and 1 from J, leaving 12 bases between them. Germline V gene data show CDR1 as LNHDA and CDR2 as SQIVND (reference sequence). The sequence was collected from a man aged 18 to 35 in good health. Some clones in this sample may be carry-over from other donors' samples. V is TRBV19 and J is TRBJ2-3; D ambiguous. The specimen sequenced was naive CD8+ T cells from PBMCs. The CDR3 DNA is TGTGCCAGTAACCCGAGCTTGGGCACAGATACGCAGTATTTT. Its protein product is CASNPSLGTDTQYF.